This T cell receptor (beta chain) derives from a study of T-cell memory formation after mild COVID-19. Turning to the study itself: Largely donor-specific sequence clusters came from a couple of donors. Study-level points and caveats: Clones that contracted clustered mainly in CM and EM if CD4+ and in EMRA if CD8+. Some clones that responded turned up in pre-infection memory, which suggests that cross-reactive memory joined in.

This clonotype appeared a few times. What it binds is not known. CDR1 and CDR2 from the germline V gene are SGHTA and FQGNSA. The CDR3 has 12 residues. Trimming pared 5 bases from V and 10 bases from J, leaving 12 bases between. Barcoded TCR alpha and TCR beta cDNA libraries with UMIs came from 5'RACE using constant-segment primers. TCRdb re-derived calls from the 5' RACE reads in MiXCR, one entry per CDR3 protein. The sample has 380,000 or so distinct CDR3 sequences; around 15% are singletons. This rearrangement joins TRBV7-2 to TRBJ2-1; D is undetermined. Sequencing used PBMCs or a T cell subset sorted from them (not recorded which). This TCR was recovered from a man in his late teens or twenties who had mild COVID-19 (a few samples of this study predate the infection). Cell type and time point are not known. For the CDR3, the DNA is TGTGCCAGCAGCCCCCGGGTTACCGAGCAGTTCTTC. Protein sequence: CASSPRVTEQFF.